The clone carrying this TCR beta chain was observed a few times. Its antigen is unidentified. Both 60 Vbeta primers and 13 Jbeta primers went into the PCR. The repertoire was sequenced with immunoSEQ multiplex PCR; TCRdb's copy has only in-frame clones and lacks some. The profile shows about 100,000 clones, 80% of them singletons. After removal of 4 bases from V and 0 bases from J, the junction contained 2 bases not matched to a gene. The CDR3 has 15 amino acids. Germline CDR1 and CDR2: MRHNA and SNTAGT. This specimen belongs to a study of cytomegalovirus exposure and HLA in healthy donors. Regarding the study as a whole: In vitro testing confirmed three CMV-associated chains as specific for CMV antigens. Altogether, some 170 TCR beta chains were recorded as cytomegalovirus-associated.

Sequenced sample: PBMCs. The chain couples TRBV6-4 to TRBJ2-1, with 8 bases aligning to TRBD1. The TCR was taken from a man aged 30 to 45 in good health and CMV-seronegative. Here the CDR3 reads CASSVGTGSYNEQFF. In nucleotides, the CDR3 is TGTGCCAGCAGTGTCGGGACAGGCTCCTACAATGAGCAGTTCTTC.